There are many counts of the clone carrying this T cell receptor beta chain. Its antigen is as yet unknown. Between the trimmed V and J ends, which lost 8 bases and 3 bases, there was a span of 11 bases. CDR1 MGHRA and CDR2 YSYEKL come from the germline V gene. The CDR3 consists of 13 residues. Only healthy Caucasians were included as donors. cDNA molecules carried unique molecular identifiers, and template switching added a universal primer site. Via MiXCR, TCRdb re-called the 5' RACE reads, giving one row per CDR3 protein. The sample holds roughly 470,000 distinct CDR3 sequences, roughly 13% seen once. The sample is drawn from a study of identical twins. General study findings and limits: The abundant beta clonotypes from cord blood had fewer insertions, and memory repertoires had none of this. Cross-sectional statistics underpinned the conclusions; the same donors were not followed.

These data are also associated with another study on yellow fever vaccine responses in identical twins.

The chain uses TRBV4-1 and TRBJ2-1; D is uncertain. This TCR derives from a young woman in good health. Sample: CD4+ T cells sorted from blood. CDR3 DNA sequence: TGCGCCAGCGGGATTCTTGGCTACAATGAGCAGTTCTTC. Translation gives CASGILGYNEQFF.